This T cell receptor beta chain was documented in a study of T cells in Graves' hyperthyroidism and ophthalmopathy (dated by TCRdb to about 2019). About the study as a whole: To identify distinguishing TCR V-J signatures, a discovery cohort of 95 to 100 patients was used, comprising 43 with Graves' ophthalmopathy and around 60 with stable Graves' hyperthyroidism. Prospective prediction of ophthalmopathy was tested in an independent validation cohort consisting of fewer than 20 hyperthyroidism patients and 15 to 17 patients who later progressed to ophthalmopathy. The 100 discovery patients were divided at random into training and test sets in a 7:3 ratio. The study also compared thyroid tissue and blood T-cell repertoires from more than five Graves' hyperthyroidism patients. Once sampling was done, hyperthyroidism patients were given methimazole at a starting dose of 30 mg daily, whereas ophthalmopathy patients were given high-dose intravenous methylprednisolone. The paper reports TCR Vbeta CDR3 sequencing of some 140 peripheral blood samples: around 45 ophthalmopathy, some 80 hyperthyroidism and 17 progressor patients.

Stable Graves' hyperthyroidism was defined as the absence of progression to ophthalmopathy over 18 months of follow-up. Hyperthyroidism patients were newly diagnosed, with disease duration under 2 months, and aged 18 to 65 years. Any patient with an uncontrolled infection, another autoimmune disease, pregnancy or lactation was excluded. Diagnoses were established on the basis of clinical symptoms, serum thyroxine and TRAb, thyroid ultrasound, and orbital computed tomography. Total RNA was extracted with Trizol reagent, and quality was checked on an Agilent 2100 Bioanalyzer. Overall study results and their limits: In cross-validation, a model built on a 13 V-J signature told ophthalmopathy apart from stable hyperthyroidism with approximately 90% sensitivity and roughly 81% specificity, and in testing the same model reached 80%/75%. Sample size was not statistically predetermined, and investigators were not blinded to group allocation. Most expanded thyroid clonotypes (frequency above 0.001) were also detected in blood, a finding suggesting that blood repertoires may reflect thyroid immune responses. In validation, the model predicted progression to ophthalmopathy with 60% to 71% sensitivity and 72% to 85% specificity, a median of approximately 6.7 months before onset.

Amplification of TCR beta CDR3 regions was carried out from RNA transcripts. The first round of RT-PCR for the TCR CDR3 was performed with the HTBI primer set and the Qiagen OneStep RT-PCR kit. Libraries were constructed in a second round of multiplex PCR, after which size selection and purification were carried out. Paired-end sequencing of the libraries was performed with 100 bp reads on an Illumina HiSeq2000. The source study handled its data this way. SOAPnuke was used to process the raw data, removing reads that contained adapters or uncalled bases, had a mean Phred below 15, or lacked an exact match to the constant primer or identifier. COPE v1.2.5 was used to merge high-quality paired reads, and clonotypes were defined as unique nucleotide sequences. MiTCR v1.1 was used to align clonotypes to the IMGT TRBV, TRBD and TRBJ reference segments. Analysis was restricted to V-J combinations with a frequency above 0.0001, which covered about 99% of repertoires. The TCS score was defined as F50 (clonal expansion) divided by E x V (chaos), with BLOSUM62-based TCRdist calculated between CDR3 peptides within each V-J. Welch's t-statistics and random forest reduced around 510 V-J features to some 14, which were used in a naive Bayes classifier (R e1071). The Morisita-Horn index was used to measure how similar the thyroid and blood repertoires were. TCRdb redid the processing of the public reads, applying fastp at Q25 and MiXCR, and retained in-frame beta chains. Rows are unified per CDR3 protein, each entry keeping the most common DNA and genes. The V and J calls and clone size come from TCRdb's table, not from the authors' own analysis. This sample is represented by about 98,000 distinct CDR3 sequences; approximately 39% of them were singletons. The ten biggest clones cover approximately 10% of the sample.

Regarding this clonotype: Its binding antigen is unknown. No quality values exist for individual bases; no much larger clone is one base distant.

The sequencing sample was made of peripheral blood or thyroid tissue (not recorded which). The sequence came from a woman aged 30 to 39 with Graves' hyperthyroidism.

The sequence in DNA is TGTGCCACCAGCAGGGGGGGGACAGGGTTGAATCAGCCCCAGCATTTT. Translated, it reads CATSRGGTGLNQPQHF. The rearranged segments are TRBV15 and TRBJ1-5; 9 of the junction bases match TRBD1. From the cysteine through the phenylalanine, the CDR3 covers 16 amino acids. The kept DNA is CDR3 alone, 48 bases in frame from the first base. V trim: 3 bases; J trim: 4 bases; unmatched bases: 7. CDR1 LNHNV and CDR2 YYDKDF are derived from the germline V gene (reference sequence).